One sample yielded the 17 T cell receptor beta chains listed below, sequenced in a study of T cells in women clearing cervical HPV infection. The data were produced by immunoSEQ multiplex PCR, yet TCRdb's version contains in-frame clones alone and is incomplete. The sample is made up of about 39,000 clones, and the top ten hold about 5% of it. The specimen sequenced was blood buffy coat. All receptors come from a woman aged 18 to 75 with a cervical HPV16 infection that either progressed to CIN3+ or cleared (not recorded which).

Turning to this clone: The DNA ends 3 residues before the CDR3 does, and the rest of the CDR3 is filled in from the germline J gene. The chain couples TRBV7-9 to TRBJ2-7; D is unclear. Germline-derived CDR1 and CDR2 are SEHNR and FQNEAQ (reference sequence). The CDR3 totals 14 residues. V lost 5 bases, J lost 2 bases, and 13 bases lay in between. Here the CDR3 reads CASSPSSRAYEQYF. Incomplete CDR3 DNA: TGTGCCAGCAGCCCGTCCTCGCGTGCCTACGAG.

Note on this clone: The read gets to within 3 residues of the CDR3 end, and the germline J gene fills in the rest. J is TRBJ1-3 and V is TRBV7-9; 7 nucleotides align to TRBD1. Germline values: CDR1 SEHNR, CDR2 FQNEAQ (reference sequence). This CDR3 spans 13 amino acids. The chain's CDR3 is CASVRDSLTSIYF. The sequenced CDR3 bases are TGTGCCAGCGTCCGGGACAGCCTCACATCT.

On this clone itself: The read terminates 3 residues before the CDR3 end, so the remaining end is supplied by the germline J gene. The chain couples TRBV18 to TRBJ2-2, with D tentatively TRBD1 or TRBD2 (5 bases each). Deletions cut 2 bases from V and 3 bases from J, with 13 bases between. There are 16 residues in the CDR3. Germline V gene data show CDR1 as KGHSH and CDR2 as LQKENI. The sequenced part of the CDR3 DNA is TGTGCCAGCTCACCAGCCGAGAGGGGCTACACCGGGGAG. Translation: CASSPAERGYTGE. The full CDR3 is CASSPAERGYTGELFF.

Regarding this clone: The read is 3 residues too short to cover the CDR3 end, so that end is filled in from the germline J gene. The J gene is TRBJ1-5, the V gene TRBV18; D is unclear. Germline-derived CDR1 and CDR2 are KGHSH and LQKENI. The CDR3 runs to 17 residues. V shed 4 bases and J shed 4 bases, with 20 bases lying between them. CDR3 amino acids: CASSLDLSRGRNQPQHF. The sequenced CDR3 bases are TGTGCCAGCTCACTGGACCTTTCTCGCGGGAGGAATCAGCCC.

With respect to this clone: The read finishes 3 residues shy of the CDR3 end, and the germline J gene is used to complete it. This chain links TRBV27 with TRBJ2-5; perhaps TRBD2 as D (5 bases). In germline, CDR1 is MNHEY, CDR2 SMNVEV (reference sequence). Trimming shortened V by 6 bases and J by 1 base, and 9 bases separated the two germline ends. The CDR3 is 13 residues long. The part of the CDR3 DNA that was read is TGTGCCAGCAGCCACCGGGGCCAAGAGACC. This translates into CASSHRGQET. The complete CDR3 protein is CASSHRGQETQYF.

As to this clone: The read is 3 residues too short to cover the CDR3 end, so that end is filled in from the germline J gene. The V call is TRBV7-3, the J call TRBJ2-1; D unresolved. From germline, CDR1 is SGHTA and CDR2 FQGTGA. V was pared by 5 bases and J by 2 bases, with 16 bases between. The length of the CDR3 is 16 residues. The covered CDR3 bases are TGTGCCAGCAGCCCCCGCGGCGCGAGGACCTACAATGAG. This codes for CASSPRGARTYNE. The whole CDR3 protein reads CASSPRGARTYNEQFF. Full variable domain (remainder filled in from reference TRBV7-3 and TRBJ2-1): GAGVSQTPSNKVTEKGKYVELRCDPISGHTALYWYRQSLGQGPEFLIYFQGTGAADDSGLPNDRFFAVRPEGSVSTLKIQRTERGDSAVYLCASSPRGARTYNEQFFGPGTRLTVL.

Note on this clone: Read data end 3 residues before the CDR3 end; the end is taken from the germline J gene. This chain joins TRBV19 and TRBJ1-1; D might be TRBD1 (5 bases). V was trimmed by 3 bases and J by 0 bases, leaving 8 bases between them. This CDR3 comprises 14 residues. Germline values: CDR1 LNHDA, CDR2 SQIVND (reference sequence). The sequenced part of the CDR3 DNA is TGTGCCAGTAGTATCGACAGCCTGAACACTGAA. Encoded protein: CASSIDSLNTE. The full CDR3 protein is CASSIDSLNTEAFF.

To note about this clone: Coverage ceases 3 residues before the CDR3 finishes, and the germline J gene fills in the end. The rearrangement joins TRBV5-1 to TRBJ2-3; 9 nucleotides line up with TRBD2. J was trimmed by 1 base and V by 0 bases; bases with no gene match: 0. Germline V gene data show CDR1 as SGHRS and CDR2 as YFSETQ. The CDR3 consists of 15 residues. The CDR3 bases that were read are TGCGCCAGCAGCTTGGGACTAGCGGGCACAGATACG. Residues: CASSLGLAGTDT. The entire CDR3 is CASSLGLAGTDTQYF.

To note about this clone: The read stops 3 residues short of the end of the CDR3; the missing end is completed from the germline J gene. The V call is TRBV2, the J call TRBJ2-5; D is ambiguous. The CDR3 has 13 residues. V dropped 2 bases and J dropped 5 bases, with 9 bases sitting between them. Germline V gene sequence: CDR1 SNHLY, CDR2 FYNNEI. The DNA read from the CDR3 is TGTGCCAGCAGTGAACTACTGCGTGAGACC. Protein product: CASSELLRET. The entire CDR3 sequence reads CASSELLRETQYF.

Of note for this clone: The read stops 3 residues short of the end of the CDR3; the missing end is completed from the germline J gene. The chain links TRBV2 to TRBJ2-5; 7 bases fit TRBD2. The CDR3 length is 15 residues. Trimming removed 4 bases from V and 2 bases from J; junction bases left unmatched: 7. Per germline, CDR1 SNHLY and CDR2 FYNNEI. CDR3 bases read: TGTGCCAGCAGTGCGGGGCTAGCGGCACAAGAGACC. Its translation: CASSAGLAAQET. The whole CDR3 reads CASSAGLAAQETQYF.

As for this clone: The read comes to an end 3 residues before the CDR3 does, leaving the germline J gene to fill in the end. The chain recombines TRBV7-2 with TRBJ1-3, with unresolved D. Per the germline V gene, CDR1 is SGHTA and CDR2 is FQGNSA. The CDR3 is 15 amino acids. V lost 0 bases to trimming and J lost 1 base, with 7 bases between them. The part of the CDR3 DNA that was read is TGTGCCAGCAGCTTAGCGCCTAGTTCTGGAAACACC. Translating gives CASSLAPSSGNT. The whole CDR3 region reads CASSLAPSSGNTIYF.

About this clone itself: The read ends 3 residues before the CDR3 terminus; that terminus is restored from the germline J gene. The chain joins TRBV19 to TRBJ2-1; D is unresolved. V shed 3 bases and J shed 5 bases, with 14 bases lying between them. The CDR3 runs 15 residues. CDR1 and CDR2 from the germline V gene are LNHDA and SQIVND (reference sequence). CDR3 DNA (partial): TGTGCCAGTAGTATCTCATCAGGTCGCAACAATGAG. Translated: CASSISSGRNNE. The entire CDR3 sequence reads CASSISSGRNNEQFF.

As to this clone: The CDR3 is cut off 3 residues early in the read; its end comes from the germline J gene. The V and J genes are TRBV20-1 and TRBJ2-3; 7 positions match TRBD2. Germline CDR1 and CDR2: DFQATT and SNEGSKA (reference sequence). The CDR3 contains 15 residues. V lost 5 bases, J lost 0 bases, and 8 bases stayed unmatched. The covered CDR3 bases are TGCAGTGCTTCTTTTAAGCGGGGTAGCACAGATACG. This translates into CSASFKRGSTDT. The complete CDR3 protein is CSASFKRGSTDTQYF.

On this clone: The CDR3 goes on 3 residues after the read ends, and that part is filled in from the germline J gene. V usage is TRBV2 and J usage is TRBJ1-1; the D is unclear. The germline gives CDR1 SNHLY, CDR2 FYNNEI. The CDR3 extends over 13 amino acids. Deletions cut 5 bases from V and 3 bases from J, with 10 bases between. CDR3 bases read: TGTGCCAGCAGTTCGAGGGTGGACACTGAA. Translating it yields CASSSRVDTE. The entire CDR3 protein reads CASSSRVDTEAFF. The variable domain in full, completed from reference TRBV2 and TRBJ1-1, reads EPEVTQTPSHQVTQMGQEVILRCVPISNHLYFYWYRQILGQKVEFLVSFYNNEISEKSEIFDDQFSVERPDGSNFTLKIRSTKLEDSAMYFCASSSRVDTEAFFGQGTRLTVV.

Comment on this clone: With the read ending 3 residues before the CDR3 end, the germline J gene is used to fill in that end. V and J are TRBV19 and TRBJ1-2, with D unclear. The CDR3 has 14 amino acids. V was trimmed by 6 bases and J by 0 bases, leaving 11 bases between them. From germline, CDR1 is LNHDA and CDR2 SQIVND (reference sequence). CDR3 region: CASRPSDSNYGYTF. The sequenced CDR3 bases are TGTGCCAGTAGACCCAGCGATTCTAACTATGGC. Full variable domain (rest looked up from reference TRBV19 and TRBJ1-2): DGGITQSPKYLFRKEGQNVTLSCEQNLNHDAMYWYRQDPGQGLRLIYYSQIVNDFQKGDIAEGYSVSREKKESFPLTVTSAQKNPTAFYLCASRPSDSNYGYTFGSGTRLTVV.

In the case of this clone: The read finishes 3 residues shy of the CDR3 end, and the germline J gene is used to complete it. V gene TRBV14 combines with J gene TRBJ2-7; 7 nucleotides line up with TRBD1. CDR3 size: 15 residues. V shed 5 bases and J 2 bases; nucleotides not matched to a gene: 9. Per germline, CDR1 SGHDN and CDR2 FVKESK. CDR3 DNA, as far as it was read: TGTGCCAGCAGCGTCACAGGGGTTCCGACCTACGAG. It is translated as CASSVTGVPTYE. The CDR3 in full is CASSVTGVPTYEQYF.

Details on this clone: The sequence runs out 3 residues before the end of the CDR3; the remainder is reconstructed from the germline J gene. The chain is built from TRBV19 and TRBJ1-4; TRBD1 agrees at 8 bases. Germline lookup yields CDR1 LNHDA and CDR2 SQIVND (reference sequence). Losses at the gene ends were 6 bases for V and 8 bases for J; bases not matched to a gene: 17. CDR3 length equals 17 residues. The CDR3 bases that were read are TGTGCCAGTAGCTACATCCCGGGACAGGTCCAGGAGGAAAAA. Protein product: CASSYIPGQVQEEK. The whole CDR3 protein reads CASSYIPGQVQEEKLFF.